A single sample gave rise to the 3 T cell receptor beta chains below, sequenced in a study of graft-versus-host responses after intestinal transplantation. Method: immunoSEQ multiplex PCR; TCRdb's copy keeps in-frame clones and lacks some. The data hold 13,000 to 15,000 clones, with 30% to 35% observed a single time. Sequencing used alloreactive CD4+ T cells from a mixed lymphocyte reaction culture, obtained before intestinal transplant. This sample's subset: CFSE-low proliferating T cells sorted from roughly six-day pre-transplant mixed lymphocyte reaction (GvH or HvG direction). Receptor source: a human patient who received an intestinal transplant.

The CDR3 DNA reads as TGTGCCAGCAGCCACACTCAAACGACAGGGGGTCATGAGCAGTTCTTC. It is translated as CASSHTQTTGGHEQFF. The chain has TRBV11-2 and TRBJ2-1; 9 bases map to TRBD1. The CDR3 loop spans 16 amino acids. Germline-derived CDR1 and CDR2 are SGHAT and FQNNGV. With V trimmed by 5 bases and J by 8 bases, 13 bases remained unmatched.

This clone appeared a few times. The chain uses TRBV5-4 and TRBJ2-5; 8 positions agree with TRBD1. The germline gives CDR1 SGHNT, CDR2 YYREEE (reference sequence). The CDR3 sequence is 15 residues long. V was pared by 0 bases and J by 5 bases, with 6 bases of the junction left unmatched. Here the CDR3 reads CASSLENRGAETQYF. The CDR3 DNA reads as TGTGCCAGCAGCTTGGAGAACAGGGGGGCTGAGACCCAGTACTTC.

Of note for this clone: A much larger clone lies one base from this, so it may be a read error. This chain joins TRBV9 and TRBJ2-1; TRBD2 matches at 10 bases. CDR1 and CDR2 (germline): SGDLS, YYNGEE. CDR3 size: 16 residues. The CDR3 DNA sequence: TGTGCCAGCAGCGGGGCTAGCGGGAGTCCCTACAATGGGCAGTTCTTC. It specifies CASSGASGSPYNGQFF.